This T cell receptor (beta chain) was retrieved from a study of blood T cell repertoires in COVID-19. Whole-study context: COVID-19 samples from acute and convalescent phases originated in the United States, Italy and Spain. The cDNA or gDNA used as material had been derived from T cells, B-cell-depleted T cells, or PBMCs.

Germline-derived CDR1 and CDR2 are SEHNR and FQNEAQ (reference sequence). The CDR3 runs 16 residues. With V trimmed by 5 bases and J by 5 bases, 13 bases remained unmatched. Only in-frame clones appear in the TCRdb table, and some are missing; sequencing was by immunoSEQ multiplex PCR. This sample has 50,000 or so clones, with around 90% found just once. The gene calls are TRBV7-9 and TRBJ2-3; 7 bases are shared with TRBD2. Sequences were obtained from peripheral blood. The TCR was taken from a man older than 75 with acute or convalescent COVID-19. The CDR3 nucleotides read TGTGCCAGCAGCCCAAGGGGAGGGATTCTTGTAGATACGCAGTATTTT. This translates into CASSPRGGILVDTQYF.